One and the same sample provided the 12 T cell receptor beta chains below, sequenced in a study of T-cell memory formation after mild COVID-19. Each CDR3 protein gets one entry after TCRdb re-called the 5' RACE reads with MiXCR. The data show about 310,000 distinct CDR3 sequences, with about 16% seen just once and roughly 23% held by the top ten. The material sequenced was PBMCs or a T cell subset sorted from them (not recorded which). These receptors came from a man aged 18 to 30 who had mild COVID-19 (a few samples of this study predate the infection). Cell type and time point are not known.

This clonotype was detected many times. This sequence joins TRBV27 and TRBJ2-3; 7 bases align to TRBD1. The CDR3 contains 17 residues. Per germline, CDR1 MNHEY and CDR2 SMNVEV (reference sequence). V gave up 1 base and J gave up 3 bases; unmatched junction bases: 10. The CDR3 spells CASSLLCLTGWTDTQYF. As DNA, the CDR3 is TGTGCCAGCAGTTTATTGTGTTTGACAGGGTGGACAGATACGCAGTATTTT.

J is TRBJ1-1 and V is TRBV28, with TRBD1 as a possible D gene (5 bases). CDR3 size: 14 residues. Germline-derived CDR1 and CDR2 are MDHEN and SYDVKM. V was trimmed by 1 base and J by 4 bases, leaving 10 bases between them. CDR3 nucleotides: TGTGCCAGCAGTTTATCCCCCGGGGGCACTGAAGCTTTCTTT. This encodes CASSLSPGGTEAFF.

This clonotype was observed many times. V and J are TRBV7-8 and TRBJ2-2; TRBD2 agrees at 15 bases. The trim removed 4 bases at V and 5 bases at J, leaving 2 bases unmatched. The CDR3 is 16 residues long. Germline assignment: CDR1 SGHVS and CDR2 FQNEAQ. The CDR3 nucleotides are TGTGCCAGCAGCTCGGGACTAGCGGGGGGAACCGGGGAGCTGTTTTTT. This gives the protein CASSSGLAGGTGELFF.

The V call is TRBV5-1, the J call TRBJ1-3; tentative D call: TRBD1 (5 bases). Germline CDR1 and CDR2: SGHRS and YFSETQ. CDR3 length equals 15 residues. Trimming took 4 bases from V and 2 from J, leaving 13 bases between them. The CDR3 coding sequence is TGCGCCAGCAGCCTGATCCCAGGGACTGGAAACACCATATATTTT. It yields the protein CASSLIPGTGNTIYF.

This clonotype was seen more than once but under ten times. V and J are TRBV7-9 and TRBJ2-3, with 8 bases fitting TRBD2. CDR1 and CDR2 (germline): SEHNR, FQNEAQ (reference sequence). With 1 base clipped from V and 1 base from J, the junction kept 4 bases outside the gene matches. The CDR3 has 16 amino acids. The CDR3 reads CASSLGGGLGTDTQYF. The CDR3 DNA follows: TGTGCCAGCAGCTTAGGCGGGGGGCTCGGCACAGATACGCAGTATTTT.

This clonotype was recorded at least ten times. The chain uses TRBV5-1 and TRBJ2-1; 8 bases fit TRBD1. This CDR3 has 13 amino acids. Germline V gene lookup returns CDR1 SGHRS and CDR2 YFSETQ. V was pared by 4 bases and J by 5 bases, with 2 bases of the junction left unmatched. This CDR3 is CASSRGQDNEQFF. The DNA for the CDR3 is TGCGCCAGCAGCCGGGGACAGGACAATGAGCAGTTCTTC.

This clonotype was seen a handful of times. The chain joins TRBV11-2 to TRBJ1-4; no definite D call. This CDR3 region has 15 residues. Trimming removed 4 bases from V and 0 bases from J, with 9 bases in between. Germline loops: CDR1 SGHAT, CDR2 FQNNGV. CDR3 in DNA: TGTGCCAGCAGCTCATGGGGATCAACTAATGAAAAACTGTTTTTT. Translated: CASSSWGSTNEKLFF.

This clonotype has more than one count but fewer than ten. The chain combines TRBV11-2 with TRBJ2-5, with TRBD2 as a possible D gene (5 bases). The germline CDR1 and CDR2 sequences are SGHAT and FQNNGV. The CDR3 is 14 residues long. Trimming removed 5 bases at V and 4 bases at J, with 14 bases between. CDR3 sequence reads: CASSTTTRPETQYF. CDR3 bases: TGTGCCAGCAGCACAACAACTAGGCCAGAGACCCAGTACTTC.

This clonotype was counted at least ten times. The chain combines TRBV5-6 with TRBJ2-3; TRBD2 agrees at 14 bases. Germline loops: CDR1 SGHDT, CDR2 YYEEEE. The CDR3 is made up of 16 amino acids. J was trimmed by 5 bases and V by 5 bases; bases with no gene match: 7. The CDR3, as DNA: TGTGCCAGCAGTCCTCCGGGACTAGCGGGGGTAGATACGCAGTATTTT. It yields the protein CASSPPGLAGVDTQYF.

The rearrangement joins TRBV6-5 to TRBJ2-3; TRBD1 is a possible D gene (7 bases). The CDR3 extends over 15 amino acids. Germline V gene sequence: CDR1 MNHEY, CDR2 SVGAGI. V lost 7 bases to trimming and J lost 4 bases, with 18 bases between them. The CDR3 spells CASTKTGTGADTQYF. CDR3 DNA sequence: TGTGCCAGCACAAAGACAGGGACTGGCGCAGATACGCAGTATTTT.

In this sample, this clonotype turned up many times. The chain links TRBV4-3 to TRBJ2-2; the D call may be TRBD1 or TRBD2 (6 bases each). Looked up from germline, CDR1 is LGHNA and CDR2 is YSLEER. Trimming took off 5 bases at V and 1 base at J, with 14 bases between the two ends. This CDR3 spans 16 amino acids. Here the CDR3 reads CASSYGGGRNTGELFF. CDR3 nucleotides: TGCGCCAGCAGCTACGGAGGGGGGAGGAACACCGGGGAGCTGTTTTTT.

J is TRBJ2-7 and V is TRBV28, with 9 bases matching TRBD1. Germline trimming cut 1 base from V and 7 bases from J; bases unmatched to any gene: 5. This CDR3 has 14 residues. Per the germline V gene, CDR1 is MDHEN and CDR2 is SYDVKM. The CDR3 here is CASSLSGQGFEQYV. The CDR3 nucleotides are TGTGCCAGCAGTTTATCGGGACAGGGCTTTGAGCAGTACGTC.